The 8 T cell receptor beta chains below all came from one sample that was sequenced in a study of cytomegalovirus exposure and HLA in healthy donors. 60 Vbeta and 13 Jbeta primers were used in PCR. The method was immunoSEQ multiplex PCR; TCRdb's version includes in-frame clones alone and lacks a portion of them. The sample shows 100,000 to 150,000 clones, around 78% of them seen only once. Sequences were obtained from PBMCs. The source is a man younger than 35 in good health and CMV-seropositive.

V usage is TRBV19 and J usage is TRBJ1-1; no clear D. This CDR3 is 12 amino acids long. Germline loops: CDR1 LNHDA, CDR2 SQIVND (reference sequence). Trimming pared 4 bases from V and 0 bases from J, leaving 3 bases between. CDR3 sequence: CASSRVNTEAFF. As DNA, the CDR3 is TGTGCCAGTAGTAGAGTGAACACTGAAGCTTTCTTT.

This chain links TRBV2 with TRBJ2-5, with TRBD2 matching 8 bases. Germline V lookup: CDR1 SNHLY, CDR2 FYNNEI. The CDR3 is 14 amino acids. Trimming cost V 8 bases and J 1 base; bases outside gene matches: 6. The CDR3 region is CASRDSGAQETQYF. The CDR3 bases are TGTGCCAGCCGGGATAGCGGGGCCCAAGAGACCCAGTACTTC.

This rearrangement joins TRBV7-6 to TRBJ2-1, with TRBD2 matching over 14 bases. The CDR3 is made up of 19 amino acids. Germline V gene lookup returns CDR1 SGHVS and CDR2 FNYEAQ. The ends lost 3 bases at V and 3 bases at J; junction bases unmatched: 10. In DNA form, the CDR3 reads TGTGCCAGCAGCTTCGCCATGACTAGCGGGGGGGCCGACTACAATGAGCAGTTCTTC. This gives the protein CASSFAMTSGGADYNEQFF.

As regards this clone: The sample carries other DNA sequences with the same CDR3. This chain connects TRBV6-5 to TRBJ1-1; D gene ambiguous. The germline V gene has CDR1 MNHEY and CDR2 SVGAGI. V dropped 5 bases and J dropped 3 bases, with 10 bases sitting between them. The CDR3 runs 13 residues. The CDR3 region has the DNA TGTGCCAGCAGTAAAGACACCTACACTGAAGCTTTCTTT. Translated, it gives CASSKDTYTEAFF.

The chain uses TRBV30 and TRBJ1-4, with no clear D. V was trimmed by 0 bases and J by 8 bases, leaving 13 bases between them. Germline CDR1 is GTSNPN and CDR2 is SVGIG (reference sequence). The CDR3 totals 14 residues. The CDR3 nucleotides read TGTGCCTGGAGTGTAAATTCCCCGTCGGAAAAACTGTTTTTT. This gives the protein CAWSVNSPSEKLFF.

This rearrangement joins TRBV7-8 to TRBJ2-1; the D is unclear. The V and J ends lost 0 bases and 0 bases respectively, with 18 bases between them. Germline loops: CDR1 SGHVS, CDR2 FQNEAQ. The CDR3 consists of 19 residues. The DNA of the CDR3 is TGTGCCAGCAGCTTAGCTAGCCAGATAACATTGAGCTCCTACAATGAGCAGTTCTTC. Translating gives CASSLASQITLSSYNEQFF.

The chain combines TRBV18 with TRBJ2-4; D unclear. Trimming removed 4 bases from V and 6 bases from J, with 10 bases in between. The germline gives CDR1 KGHSH, CDR2 LQKENI. The CDR3 has 13 amino acids. CDR3 in amino acids: CASSLPSGNIQYF. CDR3 DNA sequence: TGTGCCAGCTCACTCCCCTCGGGAAACATTCAGTACTTC.

The chain is built from TRBV9 and TRBJ2-5, with a weak D call TRBD1 (6 bases). V was trimmed by 4 bases and J by 0 bases, leaving 13 bases between them. The CDR3 covers 15 residues. Germline CDR1 reads SGDLS; CDR2 reads YYNGEE. CDR3 bases: TGTGCCAGCAGCTCGGGGACAATATACCAAGAGACCCAGTACTTC. Translating gives CASSSGTIYQETQYF.